This T cell receptor beta chain was found in a study of cytomegalovirus exposure and HLA in healthy donors. The study's findings and limits: Presence/absence analyses supposed approximately even sequencing depth among donors. Association of a missense DCLRE1C variant with TCR beta V- and J-gene trimming was reported in a later analysis. Several of the most significant clusters appeared, in a later analysis, to be linked to common viral pathogens. Rarity marked most TCR sequences, yet some public TCRs occurred in many donors.

As for this clone: Its target is not known.

The PCR ran on 60 Vbeta and 13 Jbeta primers. Method: immunoSEQ multiplex PCR; TCRdb's copy keeps in-frame clones and lacks some. The top ten clones hold about 5.6% of a sample with roughly 180,000 clones, approximately 84% of them seen once. CDR1 is SGHRS, CDR2 YFSETQ, per germline. The CDR3 length is 13 residues. The ends were cut back, 4 bases at V and 8 bases at J, with 15 bases in the middle. V usage is TRBV5-1 and J usage is TRBJ1-2; perhaps TRBD1 as D (5 bases). The sequence was collected from a woman in her twenties or thirties in good health and CMV-seropositive. The specimen sequenced was PBMCs. CDR3 loop: CASSQGLGGGYTF. The CDR3 DNA sequence: TGCGCCAGCAGCCAGGGACTCGGTGGAGGCTACACCTTC.